This T cell receptor (beta chain) was observed in a study of T cell changes during pregnancy in multiple sclerosis. Produced via immunoSEQ multiplex PCR; TCRdb's table is partial and in-frame only. The sample lists roughly 39,000 clones; just over 90% were seen once. This clone was seen once. Trimming took off 0 bases at V and 9 bases at J, with 10 bases between the two ends. Germline CDR1 SGHNT, CDR2 YYREEE (reference sequence). The CDR3 consists of 13 residues. This chain connects TRBV5-4 to TRBJ2-1; perhaps TRBD1 as D (5 bases). The specimen was PBMCs (not recorded whether the cells were cultured). The sequence came from a female donor with multiple sclerosis, enrolled in a pregnancy study. In DNA, the CDR3 is TGTGCCAGCAGCTTGGTCAGGGAAGGTGAGCAGTTCTTC. Protein: CASSLVREGEQFF.